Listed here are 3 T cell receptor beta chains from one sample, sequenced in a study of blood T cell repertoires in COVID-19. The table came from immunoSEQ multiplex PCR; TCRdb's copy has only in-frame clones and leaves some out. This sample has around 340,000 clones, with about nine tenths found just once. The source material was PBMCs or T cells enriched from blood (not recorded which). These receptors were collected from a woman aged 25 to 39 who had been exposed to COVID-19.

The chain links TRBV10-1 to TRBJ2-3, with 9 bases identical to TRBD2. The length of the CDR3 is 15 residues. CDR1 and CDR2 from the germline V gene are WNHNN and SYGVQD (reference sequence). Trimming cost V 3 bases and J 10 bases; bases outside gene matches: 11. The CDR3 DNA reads TGCGCCAGCAGTGATCGGGCTAGCGGGATTCCGGCGCAGTATTTT. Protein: CASSDRASGIPAQYF.

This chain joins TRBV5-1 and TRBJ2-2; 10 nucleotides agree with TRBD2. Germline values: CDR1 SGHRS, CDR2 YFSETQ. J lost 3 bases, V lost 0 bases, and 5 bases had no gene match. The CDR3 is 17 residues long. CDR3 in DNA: TGCGCCAGCAGCTTGGCTGGGCTAGCGGGGGACACCGGGGAGCTGTTTTTT. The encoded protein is CASSLAGLAGDTGELFF.

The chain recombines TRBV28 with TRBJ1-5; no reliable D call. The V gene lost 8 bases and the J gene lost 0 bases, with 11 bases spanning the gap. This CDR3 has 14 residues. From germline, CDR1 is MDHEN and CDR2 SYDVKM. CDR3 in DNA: TGTGCCAGCGCTGGGCGGGGTAGCAATCAGCCCCAGCATTTT. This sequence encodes CASAGRGSNQPQHF. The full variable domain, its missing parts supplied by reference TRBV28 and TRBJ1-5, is DVKVTQSSRYLVKRTGEKVFLECVQDMDHENMFWYRQDPGLGLRLIYFSYDVKMKEKGDIPEGYSVSREKKERFSLILESASTNQTSMYLCASAGRGSNQPQHFGDGTRLSIL.